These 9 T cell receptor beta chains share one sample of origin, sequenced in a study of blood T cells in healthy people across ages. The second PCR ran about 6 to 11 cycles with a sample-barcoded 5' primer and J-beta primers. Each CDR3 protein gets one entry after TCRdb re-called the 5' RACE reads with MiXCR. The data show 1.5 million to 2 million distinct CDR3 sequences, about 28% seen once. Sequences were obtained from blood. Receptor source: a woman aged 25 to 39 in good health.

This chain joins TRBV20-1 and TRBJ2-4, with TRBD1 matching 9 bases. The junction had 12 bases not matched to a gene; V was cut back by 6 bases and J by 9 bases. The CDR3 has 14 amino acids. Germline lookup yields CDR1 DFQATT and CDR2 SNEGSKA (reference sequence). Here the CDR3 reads CSAGNRGPAGIQYF. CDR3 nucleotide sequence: TGCAGTGCGGGAAACAGGGGGCCGGCGGGCATTCAGTACTTC.

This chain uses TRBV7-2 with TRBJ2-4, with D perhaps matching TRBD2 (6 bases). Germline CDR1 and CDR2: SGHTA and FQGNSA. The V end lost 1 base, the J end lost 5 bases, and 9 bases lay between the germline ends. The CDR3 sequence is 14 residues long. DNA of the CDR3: TGTGCCAGCAGCTTAGAGTGGGGGGAAAACATTCAGTACTTC. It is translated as CASSLEWGENIQYF.

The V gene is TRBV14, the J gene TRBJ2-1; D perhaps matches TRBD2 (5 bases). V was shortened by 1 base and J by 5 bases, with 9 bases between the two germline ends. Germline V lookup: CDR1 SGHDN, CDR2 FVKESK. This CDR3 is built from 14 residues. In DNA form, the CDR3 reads TGTGCCAGCAGCCAAGGTTCGACTAACAATGAGCAGTTCTTC. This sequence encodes CASSQGSTNNEQFF. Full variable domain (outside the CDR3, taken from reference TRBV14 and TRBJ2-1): EAGVTQFPSHSVIEKGQTVTLRCDPISGHDNLYWYRRVMGKEIKFLLHFVKESKQDESGMPNNRFLAERTGGTYSTLKVQPAELEDSGVYFCASSQGSTNNEQFFGPGTRLTVL.

This CDR3 reads CASSLAWGLAGGSTDTQYF. In DNA form, the CDR3 reads TGCGCCAGCAGCTTGGCCTGGGGACTAGCGGGAGGTAGCACAGATACGCAGTATTTT. This sequence joins TRBV5-1 and TRBJ2-3; 15 bases are a match to TRBD2. V dropped 0 bases and J dropped 0; count of bases not matched to a gene: 5. CDR3 size: 19 residues. Germline CDR1 and CDR2: SGHRS and YFSETQ.

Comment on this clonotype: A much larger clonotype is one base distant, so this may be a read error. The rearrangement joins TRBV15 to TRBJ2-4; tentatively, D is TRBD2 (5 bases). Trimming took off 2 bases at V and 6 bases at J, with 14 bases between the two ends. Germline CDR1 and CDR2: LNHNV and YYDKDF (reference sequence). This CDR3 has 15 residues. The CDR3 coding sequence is TGTGCCACCAGCAGATTCGGGATGGAGTTAAACATTCAGTACTTC. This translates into CATSRFGMELNIQYF. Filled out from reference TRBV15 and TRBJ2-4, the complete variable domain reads DAMVIQNPRYQVTQFGKPVTLSCSQTLNHNVMYWYQQKSSQAPKLLFHYYDKDFNNEADTPDNFQSRRPNTSFCFLDIRSPGLGDTAMYLCATSRFGMELNIQYFGAGTRLSVL.

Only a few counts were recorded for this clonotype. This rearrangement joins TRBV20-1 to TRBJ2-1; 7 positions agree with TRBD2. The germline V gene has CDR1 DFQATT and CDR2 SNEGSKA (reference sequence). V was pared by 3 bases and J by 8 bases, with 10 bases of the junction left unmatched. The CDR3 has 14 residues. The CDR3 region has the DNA TGCAGTGCTAGCCCCCAGACTAGCACGCATGAGCAGTTCTTC. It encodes CSASPQTSTHEQFF.

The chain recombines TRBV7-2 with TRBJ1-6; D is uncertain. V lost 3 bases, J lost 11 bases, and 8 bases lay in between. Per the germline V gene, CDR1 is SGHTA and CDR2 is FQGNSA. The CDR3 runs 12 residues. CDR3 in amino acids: CASSFPLTPLHF. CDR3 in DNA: TGTGCCAGCAGCTTCCCCCTCACACCCCTCCACTTT.

The CDR3 sequence is CASSPFSDSNQPQHF. The CDR3 bases are TGCGCCAGCAGCCCGTTCTCAGATAGCAATCAGCCCCAGCATTTT. The chain is built from TRBV5-1 and TRBJ1-5; D is unresolved. The V and J ends lost 4 bases and 0 bases respectively, with 11 bases between them. Germline V lookup: CDR1 SGHRS, CDR2 YFSETQ. There are 15 residues in the CDR3.

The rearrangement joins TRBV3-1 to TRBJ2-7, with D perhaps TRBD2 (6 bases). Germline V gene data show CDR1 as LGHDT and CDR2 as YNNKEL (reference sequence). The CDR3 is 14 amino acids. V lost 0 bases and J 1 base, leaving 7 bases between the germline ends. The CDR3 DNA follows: TGTGCCAGCAGCCAAGAGACTAGTTCCTACGAGCAGTACTTC. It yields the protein CASSQETSSYEQYF.